In this sample, the clone carrying this T cell receptor (beta chain) turned up many times. The record originates from a study of kidney transplant recipient with SARS-CoV-2 infection. V was pared by 1 base and J by 6 bases, with 14 bases between. The CDR3 consists of 15 residues. Germline CDR1 reads SGHAT; CDR2 reads FQNNGV. TCRdb re-analysed the reads in MiXCR, keeping a single row per CDR3 protein. Among 200,000 to 250,000 distinct CDR3 sequences listed, more than 25% were seen once. The chain uses TRBV11-2 and TRBJ2-3, with D possibly being TRBD2 (6 bases). The receptor's source is a male patient in his thirties who had COVID-19 and was a kidney transplant recipient. The graft donor may have contributed some T cells. This specimen consisted of a blood sample, obtained at baseline and on day 111 from a kidney transplant recipient. CDR3: CASSLAGRERDTQYF. In DNA form, the CDR3 reads TGTGCCAGCAGCTTAGCGGGCCGGGAGAGGGATACGCAGTATTTT.